Presented here are 24 T cell receptor beta chains from one specimen sequenced in a study of cytomegalovirus exposure and HLA in healthy donors (dated by TCRdb to the late 2010s). Preparation of the library involved the immunoSEQ multiplex PCR assay. A mixture of 60 forward primers for TCR Vbeta segments and 13 reverse primers for TCR Jbeta segments was used in the multiplex PCR. Imported from immuneACCESS, the table was reduced by TCRdb to in-frame sequences with V and J called. These copies leave out some clones; in studies compared against another copy, an unresolved V gene accounts for under half, and the cause of the remainder is not known. The sample includes 150,000 to 200,000 clones, with 86% observed a single time. Almost 2% of the sample comes from the top ten. Sequences were obtained from PBMCs. These receptors originate from a woman between 18 and 29 years old in good health and CMV-seronegative.

The chain employs TRBV5-6 and TRBJ1-2; D perhaps matches TRBD1 (6 bases). V lost 2 bases and J 5 bases, leaving 19 bases between the germline ends. Germline CDR1 and CDR2: SGHDT and YYEEEE. The CDR3 consists of 16 residues. CDR3 nucleotides: TGTGCCAGCAGCTTAGCCGTAACAGGCAGGGGTTATGGCTACACCTTC. Its protein is CASSLAVTGRGYGYTF.

A remark on this clone: At one boundary the junction diverges from the germline segment, which might be a read error. The chain recombines TRBV28 with TRBJ1-2; 10 nucleotides line up with TRBD1. The CDR3 sequence is 16 residues long. CDR1 and CDR2 (germline): MDHEN, SYDVKM. The CDR3 bases are TGTGCCAGCAGTGACGGGACAGGGGTTTTGGACTATGGCTACCCCTTC. This gives the protein CASSDGTGVLDYGYPF.

The chain recombines TRBV4-2 with TRBJ2-1, with 10 positions matching TRBD2. From germline, CDR1 is LGHNA and CDR2 YNFKEQ. CDR3 length: 15 amino acids. The V gene end was trimmed by 1 base and the J gene end by 6 bases; junction bases not matched to a gene: 3. CDR3 nucleotides: TGTGCCAGCAGCCAAGGGACTAGCGGAGTCAATGAGCAGTTCTTC. Amino acid sequence: CASSQGTSGVNEQFF.

This chain links TRBV4-1 with TRBJ1-2; D call uncertain. Trimming cost V 3 bases and J 1 base, with 18 bases left between them. In germline, CDR1 is MGHRA, CDR2 YSYEKL. This CDR3 region has 17 residues. CDR3 in amino acids: CASSQPGGKLSNYGYTF. As DNA, the CDR3 is TGCGCCAGCAGCCAGCCCGGCGGTAAATTAAGTAACTATGGCTACACCTTC.

This rearrangement joins TRBV27 to TRBJ2-7; D is possibly TRBD2 (6 bases). The CDR3 is made up of 16 amino acids. With 4 bases removed from V and 6 bases from J, the gap between germline ends came to 22 bases. Germline V gene data show CDR1 as MNHEY and CDR2 as SMNVEV (reference sequence). The CDR3 nucleotides read TGTGCCAGCAGTTGGGGTACGCCGGGGGTCGGAGCCGAGCAGTACTTC. It translates to CASSWGTPGVGAEQYF.

V gene TRBV7-8 combines with J gene TRBJ2-1; 12 bases are a match to TRBD2. The CDR3 is made up of 15 amino acids. V shed 4 bases and J 4 bases; nucleotides not matched to a gene: 2. Looked up from germline, CDR1 is SGHVS and CDR2 is FQNEAQ. CDR3 protein: CASSSLAGGYNEQFF. In nucleotides, the CDR3 is TGTGCCAGCAGCTCACTAGCGGGGGGTTACAATGAGCAGTTCTTC.

A few counts support this clone. The chain is built from TRBV5-5 and TRBJ2-7; the match to TRBD1 covers 10 bases. Germline V CDR1 and CDR2: SGHKS, YYEKEE (reference sequence). The CDR3 runs 13 residues. Trimming took 5 bases from V and 2 from J; bases not matched to a gene: 1. The chain's CDR3 is CASRGQGTYEQYF. The DNA for the CDR3 is TGTGCCAGCAGGGGACAGGGGACCTACGAGCAGTACTTC.

This clone was counted once. V is TRBV9 and J is TRBJ2-7, with TRBD2 matching over 11 bases. V was clipped by 0 bases and J by 1 base; unmatched bases: 15. This CDR3 spans 20 amino acids. Germline V gives CDR1 SGDLS, CDR2 YYNGEE. Written as DNA, the CDR3 is TGTGCCAGCAGCGTAGGTCGGTGGGATAGCGGGAGGGCCACATCCTACGAGCAGTACTTC. The encoded protein is CASSVGRWDSGRATSYEQYF.

This chain joins TRBV4-1 and TRBJ1-1, with D perhaps TRBD1 (5 bases). CDR3 length: 16 amino acids. The germline CDR1 and CDR2 sequences are MGHRA and YSYEKL. V was trimmed by 5 bases and J by 0 bases, leaving 16 bases between them. The DNA of the CDR3 is TGCGCCAGCAGCGCCAATAGGTGGGGGGTGAACACTGAAGCTTTCTTT. It is translated as CASSANRWGVNTEAFF.

The chain carries TRBV5-6 and TRBJ1-2, with 9 bases aligning to TRBD1. With 3 bases clipped from V and 4 bases from J, the junction kept 7 bases outside the gene matches. This CDR3 spans 15 amino acids. Germline V gene sequence: CDR1 SGHDT, CDR2 YYEEEE. CDR3 loop: CASSYRDRVGYGYTF. The DNA of the CDR3 is TGTGCCAGCAGCTACCGGGACAGGGTGGGCTATGGCTACACCTTC.

The chain joins TRBV9 to TRBJ2-5, with 12 bases fitting TRBD2. The J call could be wrong; TRBJ2-7 is a better fit for the DNA end. Germline V gene data show CDR1 as SGDLS and CDR2 as YYNGEE. There are 15 residues in the CDR3. The CDR3 spells CASSVGTSGVYEQYF. CDR3 DNA sequence: TGTGCCAGCAGCGTAGGGACTAGCGGGGTCTACGAGCAGTACTTC.

The chain couples TRBV9 to TRBJ2-4; 7 positions agree with TRBD2. V lost 2 bases, J lost 3 bases, and 8 bases stayed unmatched. The CDR3 totals 16 residues. The germline CDR1 and CDR2 sequences are SGDLS and YYNGEE. The CDR3 nucleotides read TGTGCCAGCAGCGTGAGAGAAGCGGGAAACAAAAACATTCAGTACTTC. Its translation: CASSVREAGNKNIQYF.

This clone was seen only a few times. The chain joins TRBV6-6 to TRBJ2-3; 7 nucleotides match TRBD2. CDR1 and CDR2 (germline): MNHNY, SVGAGI (reference sequence). The CDR3 covers 15 residues. Unmatched junction bases numbered 8, after V lost 5 bases and J lost 3 bases. CDR3 amino acids: CASSRGEWRTDTQYF. The CDR3 coding sequence is TGTGCCAGCAGTCGGGGGGAGTGGCGTACAGATACGCAGTATTTT.

A few counts support this clone. This chain uses TRBV5-6 with TRBJ2-3; 7 bases agree with TRBD2. With 4 bases clipped from V and 5 bases from J, the junction kept 10 bases outside the gene matches. Germline V gene lookup returns CDR1 SGHDT and CDR2 YYEEEE. The CDR3 is 15 residues long. CDR3 DNA sequence: TGTGCCAGCAGCCCCCTACGGGGGGTGGGAGATACGCAGTATTTT. Translation: CASSPLRGVGDTQYF. The full variable domain, rest sourced from reference TRBV5-6 and TRBJ2-3, is DAGVTQSPTHLIKTRGQQVTLRCSPKSGHDTVSWYQQALGQGPQFIFQYYEEEERQRGNFPDRFSGHQFPNYSSELNVNALLLGDSALYLCASSPLRGVGDTQYFGPGTRLTVL.

The chain carries TRBV29-1 and TRBJ2-3; a possible D gene is TRBD2 (6 bases). This CDR3 region has 14 residues. With 5 bases removed from V and 0 bases from J, the gap between germline ends came to 12 bases. Germline V gene lookup returns CDR1 SQVTM and CDR2 ANQGSEA. In DNA, the CDR3 is TGCAGCGTTAGACGGGAGACTAGCACAGATACGCAGTATTTT. This sequence encodes CSVRRETSTDTQYF.

About this clone itself: This sample also contains other DNA sequences that code for the same CDR3. The chain employs TRBV29-1 and TRBJ2-3, with TRBD1 identical over 11 bases. The length of the CDR3 is 15 residues. V dropped 3 bases and J dropped 3; count of bases not matched to a gene: 5. Per the germline V gene, CDR1 is SQVTM and CDR2 is ANQGSEA. CDR3 amino acids: CSVEGTGGGTDTQYF. CDR3 DNA: TGCAGCGTTGAGGGGACAGGGGGGGGTACAGATACGCAGTATTTT.

In its sample, this clone was seen once. This rearrangement joins TRBV5-5 to TRBJ2-3, with TRBD2 as a possible D gene (6 bases). The CDR3 length is 15 residues. Germline CDR1 and CDR2: SGHKS and YYEKEE (reference sequence). V lost 0 bases and J lost 1, with 9 bases in between. The CDR3 DNA is TGTGCCAGCAGCTTGGCCGGGGAGGGCACAGATACGCAGTATTTT. It is translated as CASSLAGEGTDTQYF.

CDR3 protein: CASLPSGDQPQHF. The CDR3 DNA is TGTGCCAGCCTACCATCCGGGGATCAGCCCCAGCATTTT. The V call is TRBV19, the J call TRBJ1-5; D is uncertain. Germline CDR1 and CDR2: LNHDA and SQIVND (reference sequence). The CDR3 totals 13 residues. Trimming removed 9 bases at V and 5 bases at J, with 14 bases between.

The chain employs TRBV2 and TRBJ1-5, with 9 bases lining up with TRBD1. The CDR3 runs to 15 residues. Germline V gene sequence: CDR1 SNHLY, CDR2 FYNNEI. V dropped 6 bases and J dropped 1; count of bases not matched to a gene: 4. CDR3 residues: CASRLGQGSNQPQHF. Written as DNA, the CDR3 is TGTGCCAGCAGACTCGGACAGGGGAGCAATCAGCCCCAGCATTTT.

V usage is TRBV27 and J usage is TRBJ1-2, with TRBD1 identical over 8 bases. Germline V CDR1 and CDR2: MNHEY, SMNVEV (reference sequence). V gave up 0 bases and J gave up 4 bases; unmatched junction bases: 4. The CDR3 consists of 15 residues. CDR3 coding DNA: TGTGCCAGCAGTTTATCGAGACAGGGGAGCTATGGCTACACCTTC. This gives the protein CASSLSRQGSYGYTF.

This chain connects TRBV27 to TRBJ2-7; D is perhaps TRBD1 (6 bases). This CDR3 contains 13 residues. CDR1 MNHEY and CDR2 SMNVEV come from the germline V gene (reference sequence). Trimming took off 3 bases at V and 3 bases at J, with 9 bases between the two ends. The CDR3 protein is CASSFSTGYEQYF. CDR3 bases: TGTGCCAGCAGTTTCTCGACAGGCTACGAGCAGTACTTC.

The chain joins TRBV27 to TRBJ1-1, with TRBD1 matching 7 bases. This CDR3 comprises 17 residues. Per germline, CDR1 MNHEY and CDR2 SMNVEV (reference sequence). The trim removed 3 bases at V and 1 base at J, leaving 11 bases unmatched. In DNA form, the CDR3 reads TGTGCCAGCAGTTTTAAGGGACAGATTTTACAGAACACTGAAGCTTTCTTT. It yields the protein CASSFKGQILQNTEAFF.

This clone showed up just once. J is TRBJ2-1 and V is TRBV5-4; D gene unclear. This CDR3 is 15 amino acids long. CDR1 SGHNT and CDR2 YYREEE come from the germline V gene (reference sequence). V was shortened by 2 bases and J by 4 bases, with 13 bases between the two germline ends. The CDR3 spells CASSLWQEIYNEQFF. Here the CDR3 DNA reads TGTGCCAGCAGCTTATGGCAGGAAATATACAATGAGCAGTTCTTC.

This chain connects TRBV5-1 to TRBJ2-5, with TRBD2 identical over 7 bases. The J call may be mistaken, given a closer DNA end match to TRBJ2-7. Germline loops: CDR1 SGHRS, CDR2 YFSETQ. The CDR3 consists of 14 residues. The CDR3 coding sequence is TGCGCCAGCAGCTTAGGGCTAGCGGAGTACGAGCAGTACTTC. Translated: CASSLGLAEYEQYF.